This T cell receptor beta chain was profiled in a study of cytomegalovirus exposure and HLA in healthy donors. General observations from the study: CMV serostatus was the only recorded immune exposure for donors. What a later analysis showed was that several of the most significant clusters appeared linked to common viral pathogens. It was reported that TCR beta sequences correctly inferred the HLA-A and HLA-B alleles for most subjects.

With 60 Vbeta and 13 Jbeta primers, the PCR was carried out. Per the original data handling: An analysis performed later counted about 80 million unique TCR beta chains (roughly 11 million of them shared). The protocol was immunoSEQ multiplex PCR, while the TCRdb copy is restricted to in-frame clones and leaves out a portion. Clone size and the V and J calls come from that table; the DNA yielded D and trimming. The sample carries around 67,000 clones, roughly 69% recorded once. CDR3 length: 15 amino acids. Losses at the gene ends were 5 bases for V and 2 bases for J; bases not matched to a gene: 7. The germline V gene encodes CDR1 PRHDT and CDR2 FYEKMQ (reference sequence). This clone appeared a few times. The antigen remains undetermined.

The sequencing sample was made of PBMCs. This chain uses TRBV13 with TRBJ2-7; the match to TRBD2 covers 9 bases. The clonotype comes from a woman between 50 and 59 years old in good health and CMV-seronegative. The CDR3 bases are TGTGCCAGCAGCCATCTGCGGGGGGGAACCTACGAGCAGTACTTC. Encoded protein: CASSHLRGGTYEQYF.